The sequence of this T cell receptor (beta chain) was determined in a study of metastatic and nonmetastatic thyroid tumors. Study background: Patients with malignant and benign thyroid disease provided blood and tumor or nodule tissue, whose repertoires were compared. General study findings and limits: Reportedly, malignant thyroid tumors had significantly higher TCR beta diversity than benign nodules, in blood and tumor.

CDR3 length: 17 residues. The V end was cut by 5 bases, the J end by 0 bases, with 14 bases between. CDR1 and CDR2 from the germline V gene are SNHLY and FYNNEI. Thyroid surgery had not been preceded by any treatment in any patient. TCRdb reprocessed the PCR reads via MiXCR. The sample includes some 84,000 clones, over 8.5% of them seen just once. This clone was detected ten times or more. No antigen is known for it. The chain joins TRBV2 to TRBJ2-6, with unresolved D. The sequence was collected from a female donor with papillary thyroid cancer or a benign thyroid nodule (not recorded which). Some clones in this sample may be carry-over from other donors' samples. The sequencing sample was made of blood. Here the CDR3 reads CASSRTPNPSGANVLTF. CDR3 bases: TGTGCCAGCAGTAGGACGCCCAATCCCTCTGGGGCCAACGTCCTGACTTTC.